A single sample gave rise to the 20 T cell receptor beta chains below, sequenced in a study of cytomegalovirus exposure and HLA in healthy donors. PCR involved 60 Vbeta and 13 Jbeta primers. Assay used: immunoSEQ multiplex PCR; TCRdb lists only in-frame clones, some missing. The sample consists of more than 95,000 clones, over 65% of them appearing once. Sequencing input: PBMCs. These receptors were taken from a man between 18 and 29 years old in good health and CMV-seropositive.

This chain joins TRBV7-9 and TRBJ2-7; 7 positions match TRBD1. The CDR3 covers 13 residues. The germline CDR1 and CDR2 sequences are SEHNR and FQNEAQ (reference sequence). V lost 8 bases, J lost 5 bases, and 9 bases stayed unmatched. In DNA, the CDR3 is TGTGCCAGCGGAGACAGGGCGACTAACGAGCAGTACTTC. Protein: CASGDRATNEQYF.

This chain uses TRBV5-4 with TRBJ2-1, with 9 bases aligning to TRBD2. Germline-derived CDR1 and CDR2 are SGHNT and YYREEE (reference sequence). V lost 0 bases and J lost 5; bases outside the gene matches: 3. CDR3 length: 15 amino acids. CDR3 residues: CASSLVSGGNNEQFF. CDR3 bases: TGTGCCAGCAGCTTGGTTAGCGGGGGTAACAATGAGCAGTTCTTC.

This chain joins TRBV5-6 and TRBJ2-3, with D unresolved. CDR1 and CDR2 from the germline V gene are SGHDT and YYEEEE. The CDR3 is 13 residues long. The ends were cut back, 3 bases at V and 6 bases at J, with 11 bases in the middle. The CDR3 loop is CASSSSDWDTQYF. The CDR3 DNA reads TGTGCCAGCAGCTCAAGCGACTGGGATACGCAGTATTTT.

The chain carries TRBV30 and TRBJ1-2; a possible D gene is TRBD1 (6 bases). The V and J ends lost 3 bases and 7 bases respectively, with 21 bases between them. The CDR3 runs to 15 residues. CDR1 is GTSNPN and CDR2 is SVGIG in the germline V gene (reference sequence). The CDR3 DNA follows: TGTGCCTGGAGCCGAAAAGAGGGACAAAGCGCTGGCTACACCTTC. It yields the protein CAWSRKEGQSAGYTF.

A remark on this clone: One end of the junction does not line up with germline, which may come from a read error. The chain has TRBV2 and TRBJ1-2; the D is unclear. This CDR3 contains 12 residues. Germline V gene data show CDR1 as SNHLY and CDR2 as FYNNEI. The chain's CDR3 is CASRTDSYGHTF. CDR3 coding DNA: TGTGCCAGCAGGACGGACTCTTATGGCCACACCTTC.

This chain connects TRBV11-2 to TRBJ1-2; 8 bases line up with TRBD1. This CDR3 spans 14 amino acids. The trim removed 3 bases at V and 7 bases at J, leaving 7 bases unmatched. Germline CDR1 SGHAT, CDR2 FQNNGV. The chain's CDR3 is CASSFPTGGGGYTF. The CDR3 nucleotides are TGTGCCAGCAGCTTCCCAACAGGGGGAGGTGGCTACACCTTC.

This rearrangement joins TRBV7-9 to TRBJ2-7; 9 nucleotides agree with TRBD1. CDR3 length: 17 residues. In germline, CDR1 is SEHNR, CDR2 FQNEAQ (reference sequence). Germline trimming cut 4 bases from V and 4 bases from J; bases unmatched to any gene: 14. The CDR3 here is CASSSRGTGSPEYEQYF. CDR3 in DNA: TGTGCCAGCAGCTCTCGGGGGACAGGGAGTCCGGAGTACGAGCAGTACTTC.

The V and J genes are TRBV10-1 and TRBJ2-3; 7 bases are shared with TRBD1. V lost 2 bases to trimming and J lost 2 bases; unmatched junction nucleotides: 4. Germline V gene lookup returns CDR1 WNHNN and CDR2 SYGVQD (reference sequence). The CDR3 is made up of 15 amino acids. The CDR3 protein is CASSEGTAYTDTQYF. DNA for the CDR3: TGCGCCAGCAGTGAGGGGACAGCTTACACAGATACGCAGTATTTT.

This clone was seen a handful of times. The chain is built from TRBV6-4 and TRBJ2-3; tentatively, D is TRBD1 (6 bases). Trimming removed 3 bases from V and 1 base from J, with 8 bases in between. This CDR3 has 14 amino acids. Germline-derived CDR1 and CDR2 are MRHNA and SNTAGT. CDR3 protein: CASSEGGGTDTQYF. For the CDR3, the DNA is TGTGCCAGCAGTGAAGGGGGAGGCACAGATACGCAGTATTTT.

The chain links TRBV30 to TRBJ1-3, with a possible D match to TRBD1 (6 bases). CDR1 GTSNPN and CDR2 SVGIG come from the germline V gene (reference sequence). The germline V and J ends were trimmed by 0 bases and 3 bases, with 9 bases remaining between them. There are 14 residues in the CDR3. The CDR3 protein is CAWSVGGLGNTIYF. The DNA for the CDR3 is TGTGCCTGGAGTGTGGGGGGGCTTGGAAACACCATATATTTT.

The V call is TRBV5-4, the J call TRBJ2-2; TRBD1 might be the D (5 bases). The CDR3 length is 15 residues. V was pared by 2 bases and J by 2 bases, with 10 bases between. Germline CDR1 is SGHNT and CDR2 is YYREEE (reference sequence). The DNA for the CDR3 is TGTGCCAGCAGCTTTCTTCAGGGAAACACCGGGGAGCTGTTTTTT. Residues: CASSFLQGNTGELFF.

The chain has TRBV10-3 and TRBJ1-5; 7 nucleotides agree with TRBD1. The CDR3 totals 15 residues. Germline V gene lookup returns CDR1 ENHRY and CDR2 SYGVKD. V lost 6 bases, J lost 4 bases, and 9 bases stayed unmatched. DNA for the CDR3: TGTGCCATCAGCCCAGGGACAGTATCGAATCAGCCCCAGCATTTT. Translating gives CAISPGTVSNQPQHF.

This chain joins TRBV19 and TRBJ2-2; 7 bases are shared with TRBD1. The germline gives CDR1 LNHDA, CDR2 SQIVND (reference sequence). The CDR3 totals 17 residues. V lost 1 base and J lost 2; bases outside the gene matches: 7. The CDR3 here is CASSIGAGTDNTGELFF. The CDR3 DNA is TGTGCCAGTAGTATAGGGGCCGGGACAGACAACACCGGGGAGCTGTTTTTT. Drawing the rest from reference TRBV19 and TRBJ2-2, the complete variable domain is DGGITQSPKYLFRKEGQNVTLSCEQNLNHDAMYWYRQDPGQGLRLIYYSQIVNDFQKGDIAEGYSVSREKKESFPLTVTSAQKNPTAFYLCASSIGAGTDNTGELFFGEGSRLTVL.

The gene calls are TRBV5-6 and TRBJ1-6; D unresolved. V was shortened by 3 bases and J by 11 bases, with 18 bases between the two germline ends. This CDR3 is 15 amino acids long. Germline CDR1 reads SGHDT; CDR2 reads YYEEEE. The CDR3 region has the DNA TGTGCCAGCAGCTGGGAGGCACGTGTTGATCCACCCCTCCACTTT. Its protein product is CASSWEARVDPPLHF. Filled out from reference TRBV5-6 and TRBJ1-6, the complete variable domain reads DAGVTQSPTHLIKTRGQQVTLRCSPKSGHDTVSWYQQALGQGPQFIFQYYEEEERQRGNFPDRFSGHQFPNYSSELNVNALLLGDSALYLCASSWEARVDPPLHFGNGTRLTVT.

V gene TRBV4-1 combines with J gene TRBJ1-1, with no clear D. CDR3 length: 14 amino acids. Germline V gene data show CDR1 as MGHRA and CDR2 as YSYEKL. Between the trimmed V and J ends, which lost 3 bases and 0 bases, there was a span of 8 bases. The CDR3 protein is CASSQQEMNTEAFF. The CDR3 DNA is TGCGCCAGCAGCCAGCAGGAAATGAACACTGAAGCTTTCTTT.

The CDR3 spells CASRRSAGARNEQYF. The CDR3 DNA follows: TGTGCCAGCAGAAGGTCGGCGGGGGCGAGAAACGAGCAGTACTTC. This chain connects TRBV21-1 to TRBJ2-7; no DNA check was done on the table's D call, TRBD2. TRBV21-1 is shown as a pseudogene. CDR3 size: 15 residues.

There are a few counts of this clone. The J gene is TRBJ2-7, the V gene TRBV9; D remains unclear. CDR1 is SGDLS, CDR2 YYNGEE, per germline. This CDR3 contains 13 residues. Trimming shortened V by 0 bases and J by 4 bases, and 8 bases separated the two germline ends. The CDR3 DNA reads as TGTGCCAGCAGCGTAGAAGCTACGTACGAGCAGTACTTC. This codes for CASSVEATYEQYF.

This chain joins TRBV19 and TRBJ1-2; D call uncertain. The CDR3 is 15 residues long. Trimming shortened V by 5 bases and J by 4 bases, and 17 bases separated the two germline ends. CDR1 is LNHDA, CDR2 SQIVND, per germline (reference sequence). The CDR3 is CASSPDEAPGYGYTF. CDR3 nucleotide sequence: TGTGCCAGTAGTCCCGATGAGGCGCCGGGCTATGGCTACACCTTC.

The chain couples TRBV4-1 to TRBJ1-5, with D perhaps TRBD1 (5 bases). Trimming removed 0 bases at V and 6 bases at J, with 9 bases between. In germline, CDR1 is MGHRA, CDR2 YSYEKL. The CDR3 is made up of 14 amino acids. Here the CDR3 DNA reads TGCGCCAGCAGCCAAGATTGGGGGGTTCAGCCCCAGCATTTT. Translated: CASSQDWGVQPQHF.

This chain joins TRBV2 and TRBJ2-7, with TRBD2 matching 8 bases. The CDR3 length is 16 residues. Looked up from germline, CDR1 is SNHLY and CDR2 is FYNNEI. The V and J ends lost 1 base and 3 bases, in that order; junction bases with no gene match: 8. The CDR3 protein is CASSEDGGLGDYEQYF. The DNA of the CDR3 is TGTGCCAGCAGTGAAGATGGGGGACTAGGGGACTACGAGCAGTACTTC.